The present entry profiles one T cell receptor (beta chain) with its context. The antigen is unknown. Germline assignment: CDR1 MDHEN and CDR2 SYDVKM. The CDR3 consists of 15 residues. Deletions cut 4 bases from V and 0 bases from J, with 9 bases between. The data stem from a study of chemoradiotherapy in HPV16-positive cancers. The method was immunoSEQ multiplex PCR; TCRdb's version includes in-frame clones alone and lacks a portion of them. The sample lists about 8,000 clones, around 78% seen once, with about 7.4% in the top ten. Over chemoradiotherapy, repertoires were sampled more than once. Study observations and caveats: Non-HPV-specific T cells did not expand in tumors during treatment, whereas candidate HPV-specific clones and E7-related motifs did. Functional assays defining HPV-specific T cells used only a couple of HPV16-positive patients. HPV-responsive T-cell expansion during chemoradiotherapy was linked to improved recurrence-free survival in HPV16-positive patients.

V gene TRBV28 combines with J gene TRBJ1-4, with a tentative D call TRBD1 (6 bases). The receptor was isolated from a human donor with HPV-associated anogenital cancer. This specimen was collected from a patient who underwent chemoradiotherapy. The CDR3 DNA follows: TGTGCCAGCAGTTCGACAGGCGCAACTAATGAAAAACTGTTTTTT. Translating gives CASSSTGATNEKLFF.